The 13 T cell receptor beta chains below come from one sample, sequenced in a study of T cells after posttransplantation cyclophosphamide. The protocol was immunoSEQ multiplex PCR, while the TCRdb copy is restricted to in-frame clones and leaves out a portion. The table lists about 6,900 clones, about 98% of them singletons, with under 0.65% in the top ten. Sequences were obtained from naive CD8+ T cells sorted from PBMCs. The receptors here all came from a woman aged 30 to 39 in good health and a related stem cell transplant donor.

CDR3: CASSLGQGVHYGYTF. The CDR3 nucleotides read TGTGCCAGCAGCTTAGGACAGGGCGTACACTATGGCTACACCTTC. V and J are TRBV7-9 and TRBJ1-2; 7 positions agree with TRBD1. Germline V gene sequence: CDR1 SEHNR, CDR2 FQNEAQ (reference sequence). Losses at the gene ends were 1 base for V and 3 bases for J; bases not matched to a gene: 5. The CDR3 contains 15 residues. Drawing the rest from reference TRBV7-9 and TRBJ1-2, the complete variable domain is DTGVSQNPRHKITKRGQNVTFRCDPISEHNRLYWYRQTLGQGPEFLTYFQNEAQLEKSRLLSDRFSAERPKGSFSTLEIQRTEQGDSAMYLCASSLGQGVHYGYTFGSGTRLTVV.

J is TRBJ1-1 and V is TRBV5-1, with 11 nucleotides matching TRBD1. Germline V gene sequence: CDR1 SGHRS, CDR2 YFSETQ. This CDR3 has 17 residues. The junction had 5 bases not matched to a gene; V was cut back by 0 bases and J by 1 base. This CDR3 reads CASSLALGQGGNTEAFF. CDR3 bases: TGCGCCAGCAGCTTGGCCTTGGGACAGGGGGGGAACACTGAAGCTTTCTTT.

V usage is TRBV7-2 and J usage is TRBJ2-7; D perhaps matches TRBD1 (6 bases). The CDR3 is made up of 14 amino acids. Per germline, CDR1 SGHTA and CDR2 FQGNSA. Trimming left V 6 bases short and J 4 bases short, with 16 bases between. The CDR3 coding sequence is TGTGCCAGCAGTCCCTTTGGGGGCCTTTACGAGCAGTACTTC. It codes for CASSPFGGLYEQYF.

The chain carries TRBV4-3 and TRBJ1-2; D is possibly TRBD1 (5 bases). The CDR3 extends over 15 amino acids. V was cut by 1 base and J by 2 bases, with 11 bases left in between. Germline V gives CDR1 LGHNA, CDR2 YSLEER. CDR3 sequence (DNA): TGCGCCAGCAGCCAAGTACTGGGGGGGAACTATGGCTACACCTTC. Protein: CASSQVLGGNYGYTF.

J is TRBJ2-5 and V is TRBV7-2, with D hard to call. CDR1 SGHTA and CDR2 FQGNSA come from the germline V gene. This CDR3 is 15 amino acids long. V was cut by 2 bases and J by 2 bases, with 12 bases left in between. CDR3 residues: CASSLILYRQETQYF. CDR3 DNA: TGTGCCAGCAGCTTAATTTTATATCGGCAAGAGACCCAGTACTTC.

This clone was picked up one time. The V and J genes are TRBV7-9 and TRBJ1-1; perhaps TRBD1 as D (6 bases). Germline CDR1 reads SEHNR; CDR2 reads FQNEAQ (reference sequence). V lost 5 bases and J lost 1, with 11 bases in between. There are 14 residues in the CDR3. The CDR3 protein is CASSAEQGNTEAFF. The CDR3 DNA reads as TGTGCCAGCAGCGCCGAACAGGGGAACACTGAAGCTTTCTTT.

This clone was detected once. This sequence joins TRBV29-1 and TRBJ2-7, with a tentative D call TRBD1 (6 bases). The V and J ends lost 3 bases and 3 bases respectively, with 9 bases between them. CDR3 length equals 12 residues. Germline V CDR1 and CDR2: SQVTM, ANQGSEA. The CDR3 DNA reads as TGCAGCGTTGAGGGCAGGGGCTACGAGCAGTACTTC. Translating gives CSVEGRGYEQYF.

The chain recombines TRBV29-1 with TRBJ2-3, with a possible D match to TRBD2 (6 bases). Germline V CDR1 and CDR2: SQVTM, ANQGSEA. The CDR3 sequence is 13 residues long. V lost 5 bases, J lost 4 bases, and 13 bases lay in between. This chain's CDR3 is CSVPAGRPDTQYF. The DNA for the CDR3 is TGCAGCGTTCCTGCGGGGAGACCAGATACGCAGTATTTT.

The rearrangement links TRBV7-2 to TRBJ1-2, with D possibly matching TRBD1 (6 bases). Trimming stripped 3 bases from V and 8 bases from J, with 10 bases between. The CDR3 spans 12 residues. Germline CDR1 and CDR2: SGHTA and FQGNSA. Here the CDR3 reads CASSLSGVGYTF. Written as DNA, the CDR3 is TGTGCCAGCAGCTTGTCAGGGGTCGGCTACACCTTC.

The CDR3 sequence: CASSVPTGELFF. The CDR3 nucleotides read TGTGCCAGCAGCGTCCCGACCGGGGAGCTGTTTTTT. V and J are TRBV27 and TRBJ2-2; no clear D gene. Germline V gives CDR1 MNHEY, CDR2 SMNVEV (reference sequence). The CDR3 runs 12 residues. Trimming removed 6 bases from V and 5 bases from J, with 7 bases in between.

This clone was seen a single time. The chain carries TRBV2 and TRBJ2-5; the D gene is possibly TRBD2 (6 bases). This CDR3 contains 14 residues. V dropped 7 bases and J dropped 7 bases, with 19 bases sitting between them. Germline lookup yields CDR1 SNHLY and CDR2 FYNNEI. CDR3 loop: CASIPRGLLRTQYF. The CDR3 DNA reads TGTGCCAGCATCCCGCGGGGCCTACTGAGGACCCAGTACTTC.

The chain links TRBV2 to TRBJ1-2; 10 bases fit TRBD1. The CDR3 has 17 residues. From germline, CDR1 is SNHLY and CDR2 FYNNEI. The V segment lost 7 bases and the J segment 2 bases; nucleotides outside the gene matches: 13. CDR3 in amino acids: CASTSNLGTGVNYGYTF. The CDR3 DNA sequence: TGTGCCAGCACCTCCAACCTTGGGACAGGGGTAAACTATGGCTACACCTTC.

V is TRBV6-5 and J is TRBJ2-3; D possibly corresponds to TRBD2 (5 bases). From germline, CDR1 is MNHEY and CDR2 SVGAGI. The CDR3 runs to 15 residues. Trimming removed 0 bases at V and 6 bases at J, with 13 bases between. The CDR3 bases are TGTGCCAGCAGTTACTCCCTAGCCCCTTCCGATACGCAGTATTTT. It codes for CASSYSLAPSDTQYF.